Listed below are T cell receptor beta chains from one sample, sequenced in a study of radiotherapy plus CTLA-4 blockade in lung cancer. Profiled with immunoSEQ multiplex PCR; TCRdb holds only in-frame clones, not every one. The data show more than 90,000 clones, nearly 80% seen once. The specimen comprised peripheral blood, sampled from a patient treated with radiotherapy plus ipilimumab. The origin of the receptors is a human donor with non-small cell lung cancer who had a partial response to radiotherapy plus ipilimumab. The CDR3 runs from the conserved cysteine through the conserved F or W. The order of the fields is V gene, J gene, D gene, clone size, CDR3 DNA, CDR3 protein. D genes are given only for firm matches. The size field is filled for only some rows; it gives once, few, many or a size class.

TRBV7-3	TRBJ2-1	-	-	TGTGCCAGCAGCCGGACACCTTCTAGTGAGCAGTTCTTC	CASSRTPSSEQFF
TRBV28	TRBJ2-5	TRBD2	-	TGTGCCAGCAGTTCTAGCGGAGACAAGAGAGGGACCCAGTACTTC	CASSSSGDKRGTQYF
TRBV28	TRBJ2-1	TRBD2	-	TGTGCCAGCAGTTTTCTGAGCGGGGGAGGTGAGCAGTTCTTC	CASSFLSGGGEQFF
TRBV6-6	TRBJ2-5	TRBD1	-	TGTGCCAGCTCACAGGGGGAGACCCAGTACTTC	CASSQGETQYF
TRBV19	TRBJ1-2	-	few	TGTGCCAGTAGCTGGACAGACTATGGCTACACCTTC	CASSWTDYGYTF
TRBV7-9	TRBJ2-3	-	-	TGTGCCAGCAGCCCCAGGGGTTCAGATACGCAGTATTTT	CASSPRGSDTQYF
TRBV28	TRBJ2-2	-	-	TGTGCCAGCAGCCCCGTCCTTAACACCGGGGAGCTGTTTTTT	CASSPVLNTGELFF
TRBV4-2	TRBJ2-5	TRBD1	-	TGTGCCAGCAGCCAAGGCTTGACAGGGGGCAGGGAGACCCAGTACTTC	CASSQGLTGGRETQYF
TRBV6-1	TRBJ2-7	TRBD2	-	TGTGCCAGCGGGGAGCGGGGAACTACTTACGAGCAGTACTTC	CASGERGTTYEQYF
TRBV2	TRBJ1-1	-	-	TGTGCCAGCAGGGAAAGCAGGGCGGTGAACACTGAAGCTTTCTTT	CASRESRAVNTEAFF
TRBV9	TRBJ2-5	TRBD2	-	TGTGCCAGCAGCCCCCGGGCGGGAGGAAGACAAGAGACCCAGTACTTC	CASSPRAGGRQETQYF